The present T cell receptor beta chain was sequenced within a study of CD8 T cells in Susac syndrome. The V and J ends lost 0 bases and 0 bases respectively, with 6 bases between them. CDR1 and CDR2 (germline): PRHDT, FYEKMQ (reference sequence). There are 15 residues in the CDR3. Findings and limits, study-wide: As the study acknowledged, the number of individuals who were part of its TCR sequencing and HLA analysis was relatively small.

About this clonotype: Its antigen is unknown.

The study sequenced TCR beta in blood CD8+ and CD4+ T cells. Control patients had untreated stable or active relapsing-remitting multiple sclerosis by revised McDonald criteria. Random hexamers primed reverse transcription of about 0.45 to 1 ug RNA. The immunoSEQ assay covered 54 Vbeta and 13 Jbeta segments for CDR3. TCRdb reanalysed the immunoSEQ multiplex PCR reads using MiXCR and keeps one entry per CDR3 protein. The table has a few hundred thousand distinct CDR3 sequences, around 95% seen once. The V call is TRBV13, the J call TRBJ1-5, with D unresolved. Sequenced input: CD4+ T cells from PBMCs. The receptor's source is a human donor with multiple sclerosis. The chain's CDR3 is CASSLGGNSNQPQHF. As DNA, the CDR3 is TGTGCCAGCAGCTTAGGCGGGAATAGCAATCAGCCCCAGCATTTT.